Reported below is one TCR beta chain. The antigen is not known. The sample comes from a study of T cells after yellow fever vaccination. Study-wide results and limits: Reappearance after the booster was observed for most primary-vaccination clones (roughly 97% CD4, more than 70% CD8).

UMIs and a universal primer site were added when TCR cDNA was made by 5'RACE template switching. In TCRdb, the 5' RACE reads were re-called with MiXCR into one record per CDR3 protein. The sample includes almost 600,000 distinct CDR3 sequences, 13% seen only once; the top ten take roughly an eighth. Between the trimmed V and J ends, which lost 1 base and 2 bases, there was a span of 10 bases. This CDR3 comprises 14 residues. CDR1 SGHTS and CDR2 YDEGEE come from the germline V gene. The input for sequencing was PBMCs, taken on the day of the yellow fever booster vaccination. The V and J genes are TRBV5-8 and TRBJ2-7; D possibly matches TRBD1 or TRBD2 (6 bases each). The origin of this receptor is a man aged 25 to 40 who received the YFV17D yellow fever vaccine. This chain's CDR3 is CASSLRGVTYEQYF. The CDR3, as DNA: TGTGCCAGCAGCTTGAGGGGGGTGACCTACGAGCAGTACTTC.